The text below deals with one T cell receptor beta chain. This clone's antigen is unknown. To determine HCMV serostatus, a commercial ELISA kit was used to detect HCMV-specific IgG in serum. Ficoll density gradient centrifugation was used to isolate peripheral blood mononuclear cells from blood. The CDR3 runs 14 residues from the cysteine to the phenylalanine. The entry carries no DNA sequence. According to the germline V gene, CDR1 reads SGHDN and CDR2 reads FVKESK. Data came from an Illumina HiSeq 2000. TCR beta cDNA libraries were prepared using 5'RACE template switching, which introduced a universal primer site and unique molecular identifiers. cDNA synthesis was primed from the TCR beta constant segment, followed by two successive PCR amplification steps. For the original study's pipeline: MIGEC was used to demultiplex reads and group the reads by UMI, and MiTCR was used to assemble and quantify clonotypes. To exclude erroneous sequences, any TCR cDNA sequence not supported by at least two reads was discarded. The tcR package was used for downstream repertoire analysis, and clonotypes were matched across fractions by CDR3 nucleotide sequence plus V segment. VDJmatch was used to annotate antigen specificity against VDJdb, with one amino acid substitution in CDR3 permitted. With the reads reprocessed by TCRdb, a single entry stands for each CDR3 protein sequence and no DNA is reported. None of the V and J calls come from the authors' own analysis; TCRdb made them. The sample's clone listing holds approximately 440,000 distinct CDR3 sequences. The top ten hold 1.4% of the sample.

The data derive from a study of T cells expressing NK-cell markers (dated by TCRdb to the early 2020s). About the investigation overall: Three sorted T-cell subsets (CD3+CD56+NKG2C+, CD3+CD56+NKG2C- and CD3+CD56-NKG2C+) from roughly eight donors had their TCR beta-chain repertoires profiled. Among the eight sequenced donors, seven were HCMV-seropositive and one was HCMV-seronegative. Libraries were sequenced as 2 x 150 bp reads on Illumina HiSeq 2000/2500, MiSeq or NextSeq. Randomly selected healthy volunteers, three men and five women, were used as the eight sequenced donors.

The paper as a whole reports these results and caveats: In 5 to 7 donors, the dominant CD3+CD56+NKG2C+ clonotypes ranked among the top 10 CD8+ clonotypes, making up roughly 1.0-8% of CD8+ T cells. Whether the expanded NKG2C-expressing T cell clones were specific for HCMV antigens was left unclear. Those dominant clonotypes were again the most abundant among CD3+CD56-NKG2C+ cells in a handful of donors, at about 28.3-65%.

The receptor chain draws on TRBV14 and TRBJ2-1; absent DNA, TCRdb's TRBD1 call cannot be checked. The TCR comes from a woman aged 45-59 years in good health. Donor details come from another sample of the same person, matched by shared clones. Source material: blood T cells: a sorted CD56 or NKG2C T cell subset, CD4+ or CD8+ T cells, or bulk PBMC T cells (not recorded which). The CDR3 reads as follows: CASTPGPGSNEQFF.